The 11 T cell receptor beta chains listed next were all sequenced from one sample in a study of blood T cell repertoires in COVID-19. The assay was immunoSEQ multiplex PCR, and TCRdb's table has in-frame clones only and misses some. The sample carries under 400,000 clones, roughly 89% recorded once. Sequencing input: peripheral blood. Receptor source: a woman aged 60-75 years with COVID-19, enrolled during active disease.

V is TRBV3-1 (or the pseudogene TRBV3-2) and J is TRBJ2-2; unclear D gene. The CDR3 consists of 12 residues. The V end was cut by 4 bases, the J end by 7 bases, with 7 bases between. Germline V CDR1 and CDR2: LGHDT, YNNKEL (reference sequence). The CDR3 bases are TGTGCCAGCAGCCCGGGTGTCGGGGAGCTGTTTTTT. As protein: CASSPGVGELFF.

V and J are TRBV30 and TRBJ1-1; D might be TRBD1 (6 bases). CDR3 length: 14 amino acids. Germline V gene lookup returns CDR1 GTSNPN and CDR2 SVGIG (reference sequence). The V gene lost 4 bases and the J gene lost 1 base, with 13 bases spanning the gap. The CDR3 sequence: CAWNPQGENTEAFF. CDR3 bases: TGTGCCTGGAACCCACAGGGAGAGAACACTGAAGCTTTCTTT.

V gene TRBV7-9 combines with J gene TRBJ2-1, with a weak D call TRBD1 (5 bases). The germline V gene has CDR1 SEHNR and CDR2 FQNEAQ (reference sequence). This CDR3 region has 16 residues. Deletions cut 5 bases from V and 0 bases from J, with 14 bases between. This CDR3 reads CASSPPQGASYNEQFF. DNA of the CDR3: TGTGCCAGCAGCCCCCCTCAGGGTGCCTCCTACAATGAGCAGTTCTTC.

The rearrangement links TRBV6-5 to TRBJ1-6, with TRBD1 as a possible D gene (6 bases). CDR1 MNHEY and CDR2 SVGAGI come from the germline V gene. Trimming took 6 bases from V and 8 from J, leaving 17 bases between them. The CDR3 extends over 15 amino acids. The CDR3, as DNA: TGTGCCAGCAGGGGACCCGGGACACAAGATTCACCCCTCCACTTT. This gives the protein CASRGPGTQDSPLHF.

This chain links TRBV18 with TRBJ1-1, with a possible D match to TRBD1 (5 bases). V was trimmed by 4 bases and J by 6 bases, leaving 15 bases between them. This CDR3 spans 14 amino acids. Germline V lookup: CDR1 KGHSH, CDR2 LQKENI. CDR3 bases: TGTGCCAGCTCACTGACGGGGGAGGGGTCTGAAGCTTTCTTT. Amino acids: CASSLTGEGSEAFF.

The CDR3 DNA sequence: TGTGCCAGCAGCGTAGCCCGGGACAGGGCACAAGGCTACACCTTC. Encoded protein: CASSVARDRAQGYTF. This chain joins TRBV9 and TRBJ1-2; 9 positions agree with TRBD1. The CDR3 covers 15 residues. Looked up from germline, CDR1 is SGDLS and CDR2 is YYNGEE. After removal of 0 bases from V and 8 bases from J, the junction contained 8 bases not matched to a gene.

The chain uses TRBV3-1 (or the pseudogene TRBV3-2) and TRBJ2-5; no clear D. Germline CDR1 LGHDT, CDR2 YNNKEL (reference sequence). The CDR3 totals 15 residues. The V end was cut by 2 bases, the J end by 4 bases, with 14 bases between. Here the CDR3 reads CASSQSSRLIETQYF. CDR3 coding DNA: TGTGCCAGCAGCCAAAGTTCCAGGCTCATAGAGACCCAGTACTTC.

This chain connects TRBV4-2 to TRBJ1-2, with TRBD1 matching over 8 bases. CDR1 is LGHNA and CDR2 is YNFKEQ in the germline V gene. The CDR3 is 15 amino acids. Trimming removed 4 bases from V and 4 bases from J; junction bases left unmatched: 8. The DNA for the CDR3 is TGTGCCAGCAGCCTGACAGGGGATCATGGCTATGGCTACACCTTC. Protein: CASSLTGDHGYGYTF.

The chain has TRBV6-8 and TRBJ2-5; D is possibly TRBD1 (5 bases). The germline V and J ends were trimmed by 2 bases and 0 bases, with 7 bases remaining between them. The CDR3 contains 14 residues. In germline, CDR1 is MNHGY, CDR2 SAAAGT. CDR3 in DNA: TGTGCCAGCAGTTACGAACAGGACCAAGAGACCCAGTACTTC. It translates to CASSYEQDQETQYF.

The gene calls are TRBV13 and TRBJ2-3; D may be TRBD1 (6 bases). V shed 0 bases and J shed 2 bases, with 12 bases lying between them. CDR1 and CDR2 from the germline V gene are PRHDT and FYEKMQ (reference sequence). The CDR3 covers 16 residues. The DNA of the CDR3 is TGTGCCAGCAGCTTAGGGGCAGGGGCTTTCACAGATACGCAGTATTTT. This gives the protein CASSLGAGAFTDTQYF.

The V and J genes are TRBV9 and TRBJ2-3, with TRBD1 as a possible D gene (5 bases). The CDR3 covers 15 residues. The germline CDR1 and CDR2 sequences are SGDLS and YYNGEE. V was cut by 0 bases and J by 5 bases, with 13 bases left in between. The CDR3 loop reads CASSVARGLRDTQYF. The CDR3 nucleotides are TGTGCCAGCAGCGTAGCTAGGGGCTTGAGAGATACGCAGTATTTT.